The next 27 T cell receptor beta chains were all read from a single sample in a study of blood T cell repertoires in COVID-19 (dated by TCRdb to 2020 to 2022). Library prep was done by the immunoSEQ multiplex PCR assay. This immuneACCESS table, as held by TCRdb, lists in-frame sequences with V and J called but not all clones. Of the missing ones, under half trace to an unresolved V gene in checked studies; the others have no known cause. The sample table holds hundreds of thousands of clones, of which around four fifths were seen once. The top ten clones comprise less than 4.5% of the sample. Sequenced material: peripheral blood. The receptors here all came from a woman in her forties or fifties with active or convalescent COVID-19.

V is TRBV19 and J is TRBJ2-1, with a possible D match to TRBD2 (6 bases). The CDR3 length is 16 residues. From germline, CDR1 is LNHDA and CDR2 SQIVND (reference sequence). The V end was cut by 4 bases, the J end by 4 bases, with 17 bases between. The CDR3 sequence is CASSTSRLVRYNEQFF. The CDR3 region has the DNA TGTGCCAGTAGTACATCCCGACTAGTTCGGTACAATGAGCAGTTCTTC. The entire variable domain, with the rest obtained from reference TRBV19 and TRBJ2-1, is as follows: DGGITQSPKYLFRKEGQNVTLSCEQNLNHDAMYWYRQDPGQGLRLIYYSQIVNDFQKGDIAEGYSVSREKKESFPLTVTSAQKNPTAFYLCASSTSRLVRYNEQFFGPGTRLTVL.

This chain joins TRBV4-2 and TRBJ2-7, with 8 bases matching TRBD2. V lost 0 bases and J lost 3; bases outside the gene matches: 7. Germline CDR1 LGHNA, CDR2 YNFKEQ. This CDR3 has 16 amino acids. Written as DNA, the CDR3 is TGTGCCAGCAGCCAAGAAGGGACTAGTGTCATCTACGAGCAGTACTTC. Its translation is CASSQEGTSVIYEQYF.

The V gene is TRBV2, the J gene TRBJ1-4, with D unclear. The CDR3 runs 14 residues. Germline CDR1 is SNHLY and CDR2 is FYNNEI. V was clipped by 5 bases and J by 6 bases, with 13 bases between them. The CDR3 bases are TGTGCCAGCAGTCGACTCTCCTTGGATGAAAAACTGTTTTTT. Its protein is CASSRLSLDEKLFF.

The V and J genes are TRBV11-2 and TRBJ1-2, with TRBD1 identical over 7 bases. Unmatched junction bases numbered 20, after V lost 5 bases and J lost 2 bases. Germline CDR1 and CDR2: SGHAT and FQNNGV. This CDR3 is built from 19 residues. The CDR3 region has the DNA TGTGCCAGCAGCCCGGAGGCTACAGGGGCTCTAACAGCCAACTATGGCTACACCTTC. Amino acid sequence: CASSPEATGALTANYGYTF.

This chain connects TRBV3-1 (or the pseudogene TRBV3-2) to TRBJ2-5; maybe TRBD1 (5 bases). CDR3 length: 12 residues. Trimming took 5 bases from V and 5 from J, leaving 9 bases between them. Looked up from germline, CDR1 is LGHDT and CDR2 is YNNKEL (reference sequence). The CDR3 sequence: CASSAAGETQYF. CDR3 coding DNA: TGTGCCAGCAGCGCTGCAGGGGAGACCCAGTACTTC.

The V gene is TRBV3-1 (or the pseudogene TRBV3-2), the J gene TRBJ2-5, with 7 bases matching TRBD2. Germline V gene lookup returns CDR1 LGHDT and CDR2 YNNKEL (reference sequence). Germline trimming cut 1 base from V and 7 bases from J; bases unmatched to any gene: 9. The CDR3 length is 15 residues. The CDR3 DNA reads as TGTGCCAGCAGCCAAGGAGTGGCGGGAGTGCGGACCCAGTACTTC. Amino acid sequence: CASSQGVAGVRTQYF.

The V call is TRBV6-5, the J call TRBJ2-1; weak D call: TRBD2 (5 bases). The V end lost 0 bases, the J end lost 7 bases, and 10 bases lay between the germline ends. Germline lookup yields CDR1 MNHEY and CDR2 SVGAGI. The CDR3 covers 14 residues. The CDR3, as DNA: TGTGCCAGCAGTTACTCGAGGGTTAGGAATGAGCAGTTCTTC. It translates to CASSYSRVRNEQFF.

The chain joins TRBV5-1 to TRBJ1-2; 8 bases align to TRBD1. From germline, CDR1 is SGHRS and CDR2 YFSETQ. The junction had 12 bases not matched to a gene; V was cut back by 5 bases and J by 6 bases. The CDR3 contains 15 residues. CDR3 in amino acids: CASRSIQGEDNGYTF. CDR3 nucleotides: TGCGCCAGCAGATCGATACAGGGGGAGGACAATGGCTACACCTTC.

The chain uses TRBV18 and TRBJ1-2, with 7 nucleotides matching TRBD1. Germline CDR1 KGHSH, CDR2 LQKENI. The CDR3 runs 16 residues. J was trimmed by 6 bases and V by 2 bases; bases with no gene match: 12. CDR3 sequence reads: CASSPRNLYRGNGYTF. The CDR3 DNA reads as TGTGCCAGCTCACCAAGGAATTTGTACAGGGGCAATGGCTACACCTTC.

V is TRBV7-2 and J is TRBJ2-7, with 11 nucleotides matching TRBD2. Germline CDR1 reads SGHTA; CDR2 reads FQGNSA. V gave up 3 bases and J gave up 3 bases; unmatched junction bases: 4. The CDR3 totals 15 residues. The CDR3 region has the DNA TGTGCCAGCAGCTTTGGGACTAGCGGTAACTACGAGCAGTACTTC. Amino acid sequence: CASSFGTSGNYEQYF.

The chain combines TRBV10-2 with TRBJ2-1; no firm D call. CDR3 length: 14 amino acids. V was pared by 3 bases and J by 0 bases, with 6 bases between. CDR1 and CDR2 from the germline V gene are WSHSY and SAAADI. The CDR3 spells CASSDGNSYNEQFF. The CDR3 nucleotides are TGCGCCAGCAGTGACGGTAACTCCTACAATGAGCAGTTCTTC.

The rearrangement uses TRBV6-2 or TRBV6-3 and TRBJ1-2, with a weak D call TRBD1 (5 bases). Germline CDR1 MNHEY, CDR2 SVGEGT. CDR3 length equals 15 residues. V lost 2 bases to trimming and J lost 6 bases, with 16 bases between them. CDR3 DNA: TGTGCCAGCAGTTACCGGGGCGGGACCTTAGATGGCTACACCTTC. Its translation: CASSYRGGTLDGYTF.

This clone was recorded only once. The V gene is TRBV6-5, the J gene TRBJ1-1; 7 bases fit TRBD1. The CDR3 covers 14 residues. Per germline, CDR1 MNHEY and CDR2 SVGAGI. The ends lost 3 bases at V and 8 bases at J; junction bases unmatched: 9. CDR3 region: CASSYMEGASEAFF. The CDR3, as DNA: TGTGCCAGCAGTTATATGGAGGGGGCATCGGAAGCTTTCTTT.

The rearrangement joins TRBV19 to TRBJ2-1, with TRBD2 matching over 12 bases. From germline, CDR1 is LNHDA and CDR2 SQIVND (reference sequence). With V trimmed by 7 bases and J by 6 bases, 16 bases remained unmatched. The CDR3 has 18 residues. CDR3 coding DNA: TGTGCCAGTACCCACCAGGGACCTTCTAGCGGGAGGGCCAATGAGCAGTTCTTC. Translated: CASTHQGPSSGRANEQFF.

The V and J genes are TRBV18 and TRBJ2-1, with D possibly matching TRBD2 (6 bases). CDR3 size: 15 residues. The germline V and J ends were trimmed by 0 bases and 3 bases, with 9 bases remaining between them. Looked up from germline, CDR1 is KGHSH and CDR2 is LQKENI. The CDR3 is CASSPPLANYNEQFF. CDR3 DNA sequence: TGTGCCAGCTCACCACCACTAGCAAACTACAATGAGCAGTTCTTC.

The chain links TRBV5-1 to TRBJ2-1; D perhaps matches TRBD1 (5 bases). Germline loops: CDR1 SGHRS, CDR2 YFSETQ. Trimming took off 2 bases at V and 4 bases at J, with 16 bases between the two ends. The CDR3 is made up of 16 amino acids. CDR3 bases: TGCGCCAGCAGCTTCCGGACAACGTACACTTACAATGAGCAGTTCTTC. Translating it yields CASSFRTTYTYNEQFF.

The chain links TRBV5-1 to TRBJ2-7; D possibly corresponds to TRBD2 (6 bases). The CDR3 loop spans 14 amino acids. CDR1 and CDR2 from the germline V gene are SGHRS and YFSETQ. The V end was cut by 0 bases, the J end by 7 bases, with 14 bases between. CDR3 sequence: CASSLGQPRGEQYF. The CDR3 nucleotides read TGCGCCAGCAGCTTGGGCCAGCCCCGGGGGGAGCAGTACTTC. Complete variable domain (other parts from reference TRBV5-1 and TRBJ2-7): KAGVTQTPRYLIKTRGQQVTLSCSPISGHRSVSWYQQTPGQGLQFLFEYFSETQRNKGNFPGRFSGRQFSNSRSEMNVSTLELGDSALYLCASSLGQPRGEQYFGPGTRLTVT.

The chain is built from TRBV7-2 and TRBJ2-7; D remains unclear. This CDR3 contains 13 residues. V shed 1 base and J shed 3 bases, with 7 bases lying between them. Germline CDR1 SGHTA, CDR2 FQGNSA. The chain's CDR3 is CASSLVGGYEQYF. CDR3 DNA: TGTGCCAGCAGCTTAGTCGGCGGCTACGAGCAGTACTTC. Complete variable domain (other parts from reference TRBV7-2 and TRBJ2-7): GAGVSQSPSNKVTEKGKDVELRCDPISGHTALYWYRQSLGQGLEFLIYFQGNSAPDKSGLPSDRFSAERTGGSVSTLTIQRTQQEDSAVYLCASSLVGGYEQYFGPGTRLTVT.

The chain couples TRBV29-1 to TRBJ2-3; weak D call: TRBD2 (6 bases). The V and J ends lost 6 bases and 1 base respectively, with 20 bases between them. Germline V gene data show CDR1 as SQVTM and CDR2 as ANQGSEA. The CDR3 length is 16 residues. Written as DNA, the CDR3 is TGCAGCGTCCTCGACTCCCTCGGGAGCCGCACAGATACGCAGTATTTT. It translates to CSVLDSLGSRTDTQYF.

V is TRBV7-3 and J is TRBJ1-1; D unresolved. The germline V and J ends were trimmed by 1 base and 6 bases, with 9 bases remaining between them. This CDR3 spans 13 amino acids. In germline, CDR1 is SGHTA, CDR2 FQGTGA. CDR3 amino acids: CASSLRVSAEAFF. As DNA, the CDR3 is TGTGCCAGCAGCTTAAGGGTGAGCGCTGAAGCTTTCTTT.

This clone was seen once. The chain recombines TRBV5-1 with TRBJ1-3; D perhaps matches TRBD1 (5 bases). V lost 1 base and J 2 bases, leaving 7 bases between the germline ends. CDR3 length: 14 amino acids. From germline, CDR1 is SGHRS and CDR2 YFSETQ. Here the CDR3 DNA reads TGCGCCAGCAGCTTGTCAGGGCCTGGAAACACCATATATTTT. It specifies CASSLSGPGNTIYF.

The chain employs TRBV2 and TRBJ2-7; D not resolved. V gave up 4 bases and J gave up 0 bases, with 7 bases separating them. CDR3 length equals 13 residues. Germline CDR1 and CDR2: SNHLY and FYNNEI. The CDR3 nucleotides read TGTGCCAGCAGTGGCTACCGCTCCTACGAGCAGTACTTC. Translation: CASSGYRSYEQYF. Supplemented by reference TRBV2 and TRBJ2-7, the full variable domain reads EPEVTQTPSHQVTQMGQEVILRCVPISNHLYFYWYRQILGQKVEFLVSFYNNEISEKSEIFDDQFSVERPDGSNFTLKIRSTKLEDSAMYFCASSGYRSYEQYFGPGTRLTVT.

This chain links TRBV25-1 with TRBJ2-7; 14 bases agree with TRBD2. CDR1 MGHDK and CDR2 SYGVNS come from the germline V gene. Trimming removed 3 bases from V and 3 bases from J; junction bases left unmatched: 7. The CDR3 is 17 amino acids. The CDR3 bases are TGTGCCAGCAGTGACACCGGGACTAGCGGGGGACGCTACGAGCAGTACTTC. Translation: CASSDTGTSGGRYEQYF.

This chain joins TRBV28 and TRBJ2-5; D call uncertain. Germline V CDR1 and CDR2: MDHEN, SYDVKM. CDR3 length: 13 amino acids. The ends were cut back, 2 bases at V and 0 bases at J, with 4 bases in the middle. The DNA for the CDR3 is TGTGCCAGCAGTTTAGGCTACCAAGAGACCCAGTACTTC. Amino acid sequence: CASSLGYQETQYF.

The chain's CDR3 is CASIEGGTEQYF. In nucleotides, the CDR3 is TGTGCCAGCATCGAGGGGGGGACCGAGCAGTACTTC. This chain links TRBV2 with TRBJ2-7; D is perhaps TRBD2 (7 bases). This CDR3 has 12 amino acids. CDR1 and CDR2 (germline): SNHLY, FYNNEI. V was clipped by 7 bases and J by 6 bases, with 13 bases between them.

This chain links TRBV5-1 with TRBJ2-3; weak D call: TRBD2 (5 bases). This CDR3 region has 14 residues. Germline V gene data show CDR1 as SGHRS and CDR2 as YFSETQ. V lost 2 bases and J 2 bases, leaving 9 bases between the germline ends. This CDR3 reads CASSFWEITDTQYF. The CDR3 DNA reads as TGCGCCAGCAGCTTCTGGGAGATCACAGATACGCAGTATTTT.

The V and J genes are TRBV21-1 and TRBJ1-5. TRBV21-1 is deemed a pseudogene. The CDR3 is 15 residues long. CDR3 amino acids: CASSETGGGNQPQHF. CDR3 in DNA: TGTGCCAGCAGCGAAACGGGGGGCGGCAATCAGCCCCAGCATTTT.